This passage covers 9 T cell receptor beta chains from one sample sequenced in a study of identical twins. MiXCR, applied by TCRdb to the 5' RACE reads, yields one record per CDR3 protein. The table lists approximately 490,000 distinct CDR3 sequences, around 24% of them singletons. These same records also appear under a second study, on yellow fever vaccine responses in identical twins.

Sequencing input: CD4+ T cells sorted from blood. The receptors stem from a woman aged 18-29 years in good health.

The chain links TRBV27 to TRBJ2-5; no definite D call. Trimming cost V 2 bases and J 4 bases, with 14 bases left between them. The germline CDR1 and CDR2 sequences are MNHEY and SMNVEV (reference sequence). The CDR3 extends over 15 amino acids. This CDR3 is CASSLTEHVTETQYF. The CDR3 DNA is TGTGCCAGCAGTTTAACGGAACATGTGACAGAGACCCAGTACTTC.

This clonotype was recorded a few times. The chain links TRBV3-1 to TRBJ2-1; D is ambiguous. The CDR3 is 12 residues long. V was cut by 1 base and J by 7 bases, with 5 bases left in between. Germline V CDR1 and CDR2: LGHDT, YNNKEL (reference sequence). The CDR3 reads CASSQGENEQFF. The CDR3 DNA sequence: TGTGCCAGCAGCCAAGGCGAAAATGAGCAGTTCTTC.

The chain is built from TRBV19 and TRBJ2-1; TRBD2 matches at 12 bases. Unmatched junction bases numbered 10, after V lost 2 bases and J lost 5 bases. Germline assignment: CDR1 LNHDA and CDR2 SQIVND (reference sequence). The CDR3 has 18 amino acids. CDR3 nucleotide sequence: TGTGCCAGTAGTATACGACTAGCGGGAGATGGGAGACACAATGAGCAGTTCTTC. It translates to CASSIRLAGDGRHNEQFF. Together with reference TRBV19 and TRBJ2-1, the CDR3 gives the full variable domain: DGGITQSPKYLFRKEGQNVTLSCEQNLNHDAMYWYRQDPGQGLRLIYYSQIVNDFQKGDIAEGYSVSREKKESFPLTVTSAQKNPTAFYLCASSIRLAGDGRHNEQFFGPGTRLTVL.

This clonotype occurred a few times. The rearrangement links TRBV5-1 to TRBJ2-3, with D tentatively TRBD2 (5 bases). The CDR3 covers 14 residues. V was trimmed by 0 bases and J by 4 bases, leaving 9 bases between them. Per germline, CDR1 SGHRS and CDR2 YFSETQ. CDR3 residues: CASSLEGAPDTQYF. CDR3 sequence (DNA): TGCGCCAGCAGCTTGGAGGGAGCGCCAGATACGCAGTATTTT.

The V call is TRBV6-2 or TRBV6-3, the J call TRBJ2-1; D call uncertain. CDR1 is MNHEY and CDR2 is SVGEGT in the germline V gene. The CDR3 sequence is 14 residues long. With 5 bases removed from V and 5 bases from J, the gap between germline ends came to 13 bases. CDR3 nucleotides: TGTGCCAGCAGTAACACCGGAGCGAACAATGAGCAGTTCTTC. Translated, it gives CASSNTGANNEQFF.

This clonotype has only a few counts. The rearrangement joins TRBV10-3 to TRBJ2-3; no definite D call. The CDR3 is 15 residues long. Germline V gene data show CDR1 as ENHRY and CDR2 as SYGVKD. Trimming removed 4 bases at V and 0 bases at J, with 11 bases between. The CDR3 DNA reads TGTGCCATCAGTGCGGGCCCTACCAGCACAGATACGCAGTATTTT. It is translated as CAISAGPTSTDTQYF.

This clonotype was counted a few times. V gene TRBV15 combines with J gene TRBJ2-5, with 14 bases aligning to TRBD2. The CDR3 has 15 amino acids. The V segment lost 3 bases and the J segment 6 bases; nucleotides outside the gene matches: 3. Germline CDR1 reads LNHNV; CDR2 reads YYDKDF (reference sequence). The CDR3: CATSRGLAGVKTQYF. The CDR3 coding sequence is TGTGCCACCAGCAGGGGACTAGCGGGGGTGAAGACCCAGTACTTC.

This chain links TRBV28 with TRBJ2-3; 12 nucleotides align to TRBD2. Germline V gene lookup returns CDR1 MDHEN and CDR2 SYDVKM. The CDR3 has 18 amino acids. V lost 5 bases to trimming and J lost 2 bases; unmatched junction nucleotides: 11. Written as DNA, the CDR3 is TGTGCCAGCAGTCCACACCCAGGACTAGCGGGGATCACAGATACGCAGTATTTT. It codes for CASSPHPGLAGITDTQYF. The full variable domain, its missing parts supplied by reference TRBV28 and TRBJ2-3, is DVKVTQSSRYLVKRTGEKVFLECVQDMDHENMFWYRQDPGLGLRLIYFSYDVKMKEKGDIPEGYSVSREKKERFSLILESASTNQTSMYLCASSPHPGLAGITDTQYFGPGTRLTVL.

The chain couples TRBV4-2 to TRBJ2-2; the D call may be TRBD1 or TRBD2 (6 bases each). The CDR3 has 15 residues. Germline V gene data show CDR1 as LGHNA and CDR2 as YNFKEQ. Trimming stripped 1 base from V and 3 bases from J, with 9 bases between. The CDR3 loop reads CASSQGGGYTGELFF. CDR3 sequence (DNA): TGTGCCAGCAGCCAAGGAGGGGGGTACACCGGGGAGCTGTTTTTT.